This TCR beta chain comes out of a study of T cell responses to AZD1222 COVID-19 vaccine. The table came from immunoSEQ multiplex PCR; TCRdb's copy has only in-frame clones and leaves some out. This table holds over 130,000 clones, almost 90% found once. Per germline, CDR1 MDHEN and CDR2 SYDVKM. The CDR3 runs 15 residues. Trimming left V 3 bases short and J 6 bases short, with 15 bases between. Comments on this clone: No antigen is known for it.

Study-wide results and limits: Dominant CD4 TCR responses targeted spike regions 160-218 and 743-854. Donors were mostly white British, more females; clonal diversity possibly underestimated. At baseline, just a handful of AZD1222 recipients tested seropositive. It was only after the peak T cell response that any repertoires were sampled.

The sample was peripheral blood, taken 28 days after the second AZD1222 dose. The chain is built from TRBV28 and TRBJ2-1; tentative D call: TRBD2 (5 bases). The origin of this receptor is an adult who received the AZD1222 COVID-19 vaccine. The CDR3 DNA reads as TGTGCCAGCAGTTTGACTACCCGATACTCCAATGAGCAGTTCTTC. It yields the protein CASSLTTRYSNEQFF.